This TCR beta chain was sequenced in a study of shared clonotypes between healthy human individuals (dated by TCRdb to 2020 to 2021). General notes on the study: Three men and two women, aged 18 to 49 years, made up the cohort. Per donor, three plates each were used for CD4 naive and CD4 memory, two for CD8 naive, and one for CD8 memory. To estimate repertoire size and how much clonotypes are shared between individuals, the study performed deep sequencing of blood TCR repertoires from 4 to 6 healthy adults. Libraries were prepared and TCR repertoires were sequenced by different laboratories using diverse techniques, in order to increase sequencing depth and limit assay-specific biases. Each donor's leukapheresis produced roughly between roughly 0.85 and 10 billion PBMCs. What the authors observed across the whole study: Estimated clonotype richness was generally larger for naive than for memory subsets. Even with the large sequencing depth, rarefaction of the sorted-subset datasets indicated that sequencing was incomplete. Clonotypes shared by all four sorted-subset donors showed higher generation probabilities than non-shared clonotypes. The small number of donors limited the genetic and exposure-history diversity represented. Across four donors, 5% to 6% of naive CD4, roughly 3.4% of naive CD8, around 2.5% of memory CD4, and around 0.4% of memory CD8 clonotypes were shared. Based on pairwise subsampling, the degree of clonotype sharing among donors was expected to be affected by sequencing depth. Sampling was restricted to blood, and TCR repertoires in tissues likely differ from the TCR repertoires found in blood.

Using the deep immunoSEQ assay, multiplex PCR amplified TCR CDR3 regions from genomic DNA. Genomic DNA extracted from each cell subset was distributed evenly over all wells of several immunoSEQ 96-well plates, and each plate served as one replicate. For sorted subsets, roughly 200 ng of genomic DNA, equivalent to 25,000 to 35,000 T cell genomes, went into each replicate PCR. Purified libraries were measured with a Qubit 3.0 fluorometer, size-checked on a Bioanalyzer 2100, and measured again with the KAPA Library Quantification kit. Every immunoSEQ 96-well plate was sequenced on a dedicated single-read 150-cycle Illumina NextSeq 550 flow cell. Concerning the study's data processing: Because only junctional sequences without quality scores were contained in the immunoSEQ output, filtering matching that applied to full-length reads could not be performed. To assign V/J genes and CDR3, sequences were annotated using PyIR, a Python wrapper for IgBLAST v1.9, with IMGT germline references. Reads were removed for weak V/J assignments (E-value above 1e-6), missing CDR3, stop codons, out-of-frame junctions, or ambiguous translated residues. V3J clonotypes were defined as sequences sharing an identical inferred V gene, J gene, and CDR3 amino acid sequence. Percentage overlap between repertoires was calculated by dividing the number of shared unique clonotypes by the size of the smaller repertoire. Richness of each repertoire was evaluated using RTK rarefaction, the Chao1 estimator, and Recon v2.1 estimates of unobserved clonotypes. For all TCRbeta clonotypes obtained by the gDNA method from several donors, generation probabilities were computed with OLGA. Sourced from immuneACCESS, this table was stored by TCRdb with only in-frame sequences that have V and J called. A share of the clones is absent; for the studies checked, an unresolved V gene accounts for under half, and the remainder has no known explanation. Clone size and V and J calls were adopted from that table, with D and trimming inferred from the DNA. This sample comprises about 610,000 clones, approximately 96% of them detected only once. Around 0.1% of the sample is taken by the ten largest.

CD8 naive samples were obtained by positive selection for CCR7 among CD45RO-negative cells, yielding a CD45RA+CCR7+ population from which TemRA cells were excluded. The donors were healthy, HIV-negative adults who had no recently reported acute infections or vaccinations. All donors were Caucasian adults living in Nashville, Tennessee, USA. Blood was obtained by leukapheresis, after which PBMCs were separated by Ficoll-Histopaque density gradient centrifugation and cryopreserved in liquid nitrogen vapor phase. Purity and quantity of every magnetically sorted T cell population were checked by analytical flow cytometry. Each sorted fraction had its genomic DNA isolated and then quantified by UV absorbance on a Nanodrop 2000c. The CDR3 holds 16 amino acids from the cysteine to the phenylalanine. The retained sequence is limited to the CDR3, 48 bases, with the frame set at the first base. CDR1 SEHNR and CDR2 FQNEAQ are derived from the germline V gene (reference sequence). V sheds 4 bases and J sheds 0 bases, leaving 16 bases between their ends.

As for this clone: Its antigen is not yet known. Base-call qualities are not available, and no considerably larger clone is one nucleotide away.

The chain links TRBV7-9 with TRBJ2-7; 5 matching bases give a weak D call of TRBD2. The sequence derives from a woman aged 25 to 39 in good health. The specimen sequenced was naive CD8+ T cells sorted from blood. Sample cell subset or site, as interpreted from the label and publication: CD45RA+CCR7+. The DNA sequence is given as TGTGCCAGCAGCTCTCGCTCGGACTTGAGCTCCTACGAGCAGTACTTC. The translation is CASSSRSDLSSYEQYF.